The next 32 T cell receptor beta chains were all read from a single sample in a study of T cell repertoires in cytomegalovirus infection. TCRdb re-derived calls from the reads in MiXCR, one entry per CDR3 protein. Of about 100,000 distinct CDR3 sequences in the sample, 35% to 50% were seen once. Their target antigens are unknown. Sample: CD8+ T cells from cultured PBMCs, taken from culture after CMV antigen stimulation. These receptors originate from a human donor in good health (CMV status not recorded). Some clones in this sample may be carry-over from other donors' samples.

The CDR3 sequence: CASSLESRGASYEQYF. In DNA form, the CDR3 reads TGTGCCAGCAGCTTAGAGTCGCGGGGGGCGTCCTACGAGCAGTACTTC. This chain links TRBV7-2 with TRBJ2-7; 8 nucleotides line up with TRBD2. This CDR3 is 16 amino acids long. The germline V gene encodes CDR1 SGHTA and CDR2 FQGNSA. V shed 1 base and J 1 base; nucleotides not matched to a gene: 6.

CDR3 sequence (DNA): TGTGCCAGTAGTATAGGCGCAGGGCTTCCGGACATTCAGTACTTC. It specifies CASSIGAGLPDIQYF. V gene TRBV19 combines with J gene TRBJ2-4; tentatively, D is TRBD1 (5 bases). Germline CDR1 reads LNHDA; CDR2 reads SQIVND (reference sequence). Trimming left V 1 base short and J 8 bases short, with 15 bases between. The CDR3 covers 15 residues.

This clonotype appeared a few times. V is TRBV11-2 and J is TRBJ1-2, with 10 bases aligning to TRBD1. Losses at the gene ends were 1 base for V and 4 bases for J; bases not matched to a gene: 6. Looked up from germline, CDR1 is SGHAT and CDR2 is FQNNGV. This CDR3 spans 16 amino acids. The DNA for the CDR3 is TGTGCCAGCAGCTTAGGCGGGGGACAGGGGTTCTATGGCTACACCTTC. Protein product: CASSLGGGQGFYGYTF. The variable domain in full, with the rest retrieved from reference TRBV11-2 and TRBJ1-2, is EAGVAQSPRYKIIEKRQSVAFWCNPISGHATLYWYQQILGQGPKLLIQFQNNGVVDDSQLPKDRFSAERLKGVDSTLKIQPAKLEDSAVYLCASSLGGGQGFYGYTFGSGTRLTVV.

This clonotype has a handful of counts. The genes are TRBV7-2 and TRBJ2-5, with TRBD2 matching 10 bases. V shed 5 bases and J 5 bases; nucleotides not matched to a gene: 11. The CDR3 extends over 16 amino acids. The V gene's germline CDR1 is SGHTA and CDR2 FQGNSA. CDR3 sequence reads: CASSLRERGGLETQYF. Written as DNA, the CDR3 is TGTGCCAGCAGCCTTAGGGAGCGGGGGGGCCTGGAGACCCAGTACTTC.

This rearrangement joins TRBV6-5 to TRBJ1-1, with D possibly matching TRBD1 (5 bases). Germline V lookup: CDR1 MNHEY, CDR2 SVGAGI. Deletions cut 5 bases from V and 1 base from J, with 23 bases between. This CDR3 contains 18 residues. The CDR3 loop reads CASSPYWEGVGGNTEAFF. Written as DNA, the CDR3 is TGTGCCAGCAGTCCATACTGGGAGGGCGTCGGGGGGAACACTGAAGCTTTCTTT.

V and J are TRBV19 and TRBJ2-3; D is uncertain. Trimming took off 10 bases at V and 3 bases at J, with 20 bases between the two ends. The CDR3 is 15 residues long. CDR1 LNHDA and CDR2 SQIVND come from the germline V gene (reference sequence). The CDR3 DNA reads TGTGCCACCTCCCAATCAGGACCAAGTACAGATACGCAGTATTTT. It encodes CATSQSGPSTDTQYF. The complete variable domain, with remaining parts taken from reference TRBV19 and TRBJ2-3, reads DGGITQSPKYLFRKEGQNVTLSCEQNLNHDAMYWYRQDPGQGLRLIYYSQIVNDFQKGDIAEGYSVSREKKESFPLTVTSAQKNPTAFYLCATSQSGPSTDTQYFGPGTRLTVL.

This chain joins TRBV2 and TRBJ2-5; D not resolved. The CDR3 runs 13 residues. Looked up from germline, CDR1 is SNHLY and CDR2 is FYNNEI. V was clipped by 5 bases and J by 2 bases, with 9 bases between them. This CDR3 is CASSLPTQETQYF. The CDR3 region has the DNA TGTGCCAGCAGTTTACCCACGCAAGAGACCCAGTACTTC.

This sequence joins TRBV27 and TRBJ2-7; TRBD1 matches at 7 bases. The germline V gene has CDR1 MNHEY and CDR2 SMNVEV (reference sequence). The CDR3 runs 16 residues. V trimming: 0 bases; J trimming: 2 bases; junction bases outside the gene matches: 7. The DNA for the CDR3 is TGTGCCAGCAGTTTATCAGAGGGGACAGTTCCCTACGAGCAGTACTTC. Its translation is CASSLSEGTVPYEQYF.

The chain combines TRBV19 with TRBJ1-6; D is undetermined. Trimming shortened V by 6 bases and J by 4 bases, and 10 bases separated the two germline ends. Germline-derived CDR1 and CDR2 are LNHDA and SQIVND (reference sequence). The CDR3 totals 14 residues. The CDR3 nucleotides read TGTGCCAGTAGCGCGGACGGGTATAATTCACCCCTCCACTTT. It is translated as CASSADGYNSPLHF.

The chain recombines TRBV20-1 with TRBJ2-1; a weak D match, TRBD2 (7 bases). CDR1 and CDR2 from the germline V gene are DFQATT and SNEGSKA (reference sequence). Trimming removed 6 bases at V and 6 bases at J, with 18 bases between. The CDR3 runs to 14 residues. The CDR3 loop reads CSALGGGAFNEQFF. CDR3 nucleotides: TGCAGTGCGTTGGGGGGGGGGGCCTTCAATGAGCAGTTCTTC.

This clonotype was recorded at least ten times. V gene TRBV12-3 or TRBV12-4 combines with J gene TRBJ1-1, with D tentatively TRBD1 (5 bases). The CDR3 totals 13 residues. Trimming removed 6 bases from V and 6 bases from J, with 14 bases in between. CDR3 coding DNA: TGTGCCAGCAGCCTCCGGAGAGGGGCTGAAGCTTTCTTT. It translates to CASSLRRGAEAFF.

V and J are TRBV12-3 or TRBV12-4 and TRBJ2-2, with 7 bases fitting TRBD1. This CDR3 is 14 amino acids long. The junction had 9 bases not matched to a gene; V was cut back by 6 bases and J by 8 bases. The CDR3: CASSGTARPGELFF. The CDR3 nucleotides are TGTGCCAGCAGCGGGACAGCCCGTCCGGGGGAGCTGTTTTTT.

The J gene is TRBJ2-7, the V gene TRBV4-1; D possibly uses TRBD1 or TRBD2 (7 bases each). V was shortened by 4 bases and J by 2 bases, with 15 bases between the two germline ends. This CDR3 contains 15 residues. The germline V gene encodes CDR1 MGHRA and CDR2 YSYEKL. The chain's CDR3 is CASSLRAGQTYEQYF. The CDR3 nucleotides read TGCGCCAGCAGCCTCAGAGCGGGACAGACCTACGAGCAGTACTTC.

The rearrangement links TRBV6-1 to TRBJ2-7, with TRBD2 matching 8 bases. The CDR3 extends over 15 amino acids. CDR1 is MNHNS and CDR2 is SASEGT in the germline V gene. V shed 1 base, J shed 2 bases, and the junction held 4 bases outside the gene matches. In DNA form, the CDR3 reads TGTGCCAGCAGTGAAGAAATGGGACTAGCCTACGAGCAGTACTTC. Residues: CASSEEMGLAYEQYF.

This clonotype was counted a few times. V usage is TRBV6-4 and J usage is TRBJ2-7; tentatively, D is TRBD1 (6 bases). The CDR3 runs 13 residues. Trimming took 3 bases from V and 7 from J, leaving 13 bases between them. Germline assignment: CDR1 MRHNA and CDR2 SNTAGT. The CDR3 nucleotides are TGTGCCAGCAGTGAATCAGGGGTAGGTGAGCAGTACTTC. Protein: CASSESGVGEQYF.

The chain joins TRBV11-1 to TRBJ2-1; D gene uncertain. The CDR3 runs 11 residues. CDR1 is SGHAT and CDR2 is FQDESV in the germline V gene (reference sequence). V dropped 4 bases and J dropped 6 bases, with 4 bases sitting between them. The CDR3 protein is CASSSANEQFF. Here the CDR3 DNA reads TGTGCCAGCAGCTCCGCCAATGAGCAGTTCTTC.

This chain joins TRBV19 and TRBJ2-7, with D unclear. V was clipped by 5 bases and J by 0 bases, with 8 bases between them. This CDR3 is 13 amino acids long. Germline CDR1 is LNHDA and CDR2 is SQIVND (reference sequence). CDR3 region: CASSEAYSYEQYF. CDR3 DNA sequence: TGTGCCAGTAGTGAGGCTTACTCCTACGAGCAGTACTTC.

This clonotype came up once. The chain recombines TRBV7-8 with TRBJ2-2; 8 bases match TRBD1. J lost 5 bases, V lost 0 bases, and 8 bases had no gene match. CDR1 and CDR2 from the germline V gene are SGHVS and FQNEAQ. The CDR3 is 17 residues long. The CDR3 region has the DNA TGTGCCAGCAGCTTAGCCCGAGAACAGGGGGTTACCGGGGAGCTGTTTTTT. This translates into CASSLAREQGVTGELFF.

In DNA form, the CDR3 reads TGCAGTGCTAGAGATTCTGGGCGGCTGAGGACGGAGACCCAGTACTTC. This codes for CSARDSGRLRTETQYF. The J gene is TRBJ2-5, the V gene TRBV20-1; D gene ambiguous. From germline, CDR1 is DFQATT and CDR2 SNEGSKA (reference sequence). Trimming pared 0 bases from V and 5 bases from J, leaving 19 bases between. The CDR3 contains 16 residues.

Concerning this clonotype itself: This sequence may be a read error, since a much larger clone differs from it by one base. The gene calls are TRBV7-2 and TRBJ2-5; D not certain. The CDR3 totals 14 residues. V was trimmed by 2 bases and J by 0 bases, leaving 7 bases between them. The germline CDR1 and CDR2 sequences are SGHTA and FQGNSA. CDR3 sequence reads: CASSLSRDQETQYF. CDR3 coding DNA: TGTGCCAGCAGCTTATCCAGAGACCAAGAGACCCAGTACTTC.

The chain has TRBV12-3 or TRBV12-4 and TRBJ2-2, with TRBD2 matching 7 bases. The CDR3 has 15 amino acids. V dropped 5 bases and J dropped 5; count of bases not matched to a gene: 8. The CDR3 protein is CASSPHKGGTGELFF. The CDR3 coding sequence is TGTGCCAGCAGTCCCCACAAGGGAGGGACCGGGGAGCTGTTTTTT.

This sequence joins TRBV24-1 and TRBJ2-3, with 7 positions matching TRBD1. Unmatched junction bases numbered 6, after V lost 9 bases and J lost 4 bases. In germline, CDR1 is KGHDR, CDR2 SFDVKD. The CDR3 loop spans 13 amino acids. For the CDR3, the DNA is TGTGCCACCGGACAGGAAAGCTCAGATACGCAGTATTTT. Its protein is CATGQESSDTQYF.

V gene TRBV30 combines with J gene TRBJ1-4; weak D call: TRBD1 (6 bases). The CDR3 contains 15 residues. Trimming removed 0 bases at V and 4 bases at J, with 12 bases between. Germline loops: CDR1 GTSNPN, CDR2 SVGIG (reference sequence). CDR3 sequence: CAWSVEWGHNEKLFF. The CDR3 DNA sequence: TGTGCCTGGAGTGTCGAATGGGGGCATAATGAAAAACTGTTTTTT.

V usage is TRBV19 and J usage is TRBJ2-1; 7 nucleotides agree with TRBD2. CDR1 is LNHDA and CDR2 is SQIVND in the germline V gene (reference sequence). The V segment lost 1 base and the J segment 0 bases; nucleotides outside the gene matches: 6. The CDR3 has 17 residues. The CDR3 here is CASSIVGRGSSYNEQFF. As DNA, the CDR3 is TGTGCCAGTAGTATAGTAGGGCGGGGGAGCTCCTACAATGAGCAGTTCTTC.

The V and J genes are TRBV7-9 and TRBJ2-1; 8 bases match TRBD1. The CDR3 length is 22 residues. V lost 1 base, J lost 1 base, and 21 bases stayed unmatched. Germline V gives CDR1 SEHNR, CDR2 FQNEAQ (reference sequence). This CDR3 reads CASSLVGRTGTLGTDSYNEQFF. The CDR3, as DNA: TGTGCCAGCAGCTTAGTCGGGCGGACAGGGACCCTTGGTACCGATTCCTACAATGAGCAGTTCTTC.

This chain connects TRBV5-1 to TRBJ2-2, with D hard to call. The CDR3 contains 14 residues. V was shortened by 4 bases and J by 4 bases, with 11 bases between the two germline ends. CDR1 and CDR2 from the germline V gene are SGHRS and YFSETQ. CDR3 sequence reads: CASSPDTSTGELFF. CDR3 nucleotide sequence: TGCGCCAGCAGCCCAGACACATCCACCGGGGAGCTGTTTTTT.

The chain has TRBV28 and TRBJ1-6; 9 bases map to TRBD1. The CDR3 consists of 18 residues. The germline V gene has CDR1 MDHEN and CDR2 SYDVKM. V trimming: 1 base; J trimming: 1 base; junction bases outside the gene matches: 5. The CDR3 sequence is CASSLLGQGFSYNSPLHF. CDR3 coding DNA: TGTGCCAGCAGTTTATTGGGACAGGGTTTTTCCTATAATTCACCCCTCCACTTT.

The chain carries TRBV5-6 and TRBJ1-5, with D unclear. With 6 bases removed from V and 10 bases from J, the gap between germline ends came to 14 bases. The CDR3 is made up of 12 amino acids. Germline assignment: CDR1 SGHDT and CDR2 YYEEEE. The CDR3 is CASILPNRPQHF. CDR3 nucleotides: TGTGCCAGCATCCTCCCCAATCGACCCCAGCATTTT.

To note about this clonotype: No conserved phenylalanine or tryptophan ends this CDR3, so it is likely a read error. The rearrangement uses TRBV7-1 and TRBJ1-4; D call uncertain. TRBV7-1 is known as an ORF, though its function is uncertain. V was shortened by 5 bases and J by 5 bases, with 12 bases between the two germline ends. The CDR3 sequence is 14 residues long. This chain's CDR3 is CASSPPTVNEKLFS. The CDR3 DNA reads as TGTGCCAGCAGCCCCCCAACTGTCAATGAAAAACTGTTTTCT.

V and J are TRBV5-6 and TRBJ2-7, with TRBD1 matching 7 bases. The CDR3 is 15 amino acids. CDR1 SGHDT and CDR2 YYEEEE come from the germline V gene. The junction had 6 bases not matched to a gene; V was cut back by 0 bases and J by 3 bases. Here the CDR3 DNA reads TGTGCCAGCAGCTTGGCGGGACAGCCAGGCTACGAGCAGTACTTC. This translates into CASSLAGQPGYEQYF.

The CDR3 protein is CASSLGDYQETQYF. CDR3 nucleotides: TGTGCCAGCAGCTTGGGGGACTACCAAGAGACCCAGTACTTC. The gene calls are TRBV5-6 and TRBJ2-5; perhaps TRBD2 as D (6 bases). The CDR3 runs 14 residues. V was trimmed by 0 bases and J by 0 bases, leaving 6 bases between them. Per germline, CDR1 SGHDT and CDR2 YYEEEE.

The gene calls are TRBV2 and TRBJ1-3; D is undetermined. Germline V CDR1 and CDR2: SNHLY, FYNNEI. The CDR3 has 15 amino acids. The V end was cut by 4 bases, the J end by 0 bases, with 10 bases between. The CDR3 here is CASSVYFGSGNTIYF. The CDR3 nucleotides are TGTGCCAGCAGTGTGTACTTCGGCTCTGGAAACACCATATATTTT.